This TCR beta chain was captured by sequencing in a study of Ad26.COV2.S vaccination and SARS-CoV-2 variants. The data were produced by immunoSEQ multiplex PCR, yet TCRdb's version contains in-frame clones alone and is incomplete. The sample lists around 350,000 clones; about 90% were seen once. Points from the study as a whole: Substantial breadth in spike-specific CD8+ and CD4+ T cell responses was reportedly seen after vaccination. In TCR breadth and depth analyses, total T cell responses may have been underestimated. Those who received the vaccine showed greater spike-specific TCR breadth than those given placebo.

As regards this clone: Its antigen is still unknown.

This material consisted of peripheral blood, taken after recovery from COVID-19. The TCR comes from a human donor who had recovered from COVID-19.

The CDR3 DNA reads as TGCGCCAGCAGCCCACTAGCGGGGGGTATACGCAATGAGCAGTTCTTC. Amino acids: CASSPLAGGIRNEQFF. The gene calls are TRBV4-1 and TRBJ2-1; 12 positions agree with TRBD2. Germline loops: CDR1 MGHRA, CDR2 YSYEKL. The CDR3 sequence is 16 residues long. The V gene end was trimmed by 4 bases and the J gene end by 6 bases; junction bases not matched to a gene: 7.